These 19 T cell receptor beta chains were all obtained from the same sample, sequenced in a study of molecular identifiers for immune sequencing clone quantification. TCRdb ran MiXCR on the PCR reads and lists one entry per CDR3 protein. Seen here are 400,000 to 600,000 distinct CDR3 sequences, about 22% observed once, and the top ten hold approximately 0.8%. Sequencing used naive CD8+ T cells from blood, with Jurkat cell RNA spiked in. As for subset: FACS-sorted CD8+CD4-CCR7+CD45RA+ naive T cells. All receptors come from a human donor in good health. Some libraries in this study had Jurkat cell RNA spiked in.

A note on this clonotype: The germline gene is not matched at one end of the junction; a read error may be the cause. This sequence joins TRBV3-1 and TRBJ2-2, with D perhaps matching TRBD1 or TRBD2 (5 bases each). Per germline, CDR1 LGHDT and CDR2 YNNKEL (reference sequence). This CDR3 has 14 amino acids. CDR3 sequence reads: CASSEDRYTGELSF. The DNA for the CDR3 is TGTGCCAGCAGCGAAGACAGATACACCGGGGAGCTGTCTTTT.

As regards this clonotype: The junction does not match germline at one end; this may be a read error. The rearrangement links TRBV6-2 or TRBV6-3 to TRBJ1-3; D gene uncertain. Germline CDR1 MNHEY, CDR2 SVGEGT. The CDR3 consists of 14 residues. CDR3 DNA: TGTGCCAGCAGCCAACGCTACTCTGGAAACACCATGTATTTT. It encodes CASSQRYSGNTMYF.

For this clonotype: This may be a read error: a much more frequent sequence differs by one nucleotide. The chain links TRBV7-8 to TRBJ2-1, with a tentative D call TRBD2 (7 bases). This CDR3 comprises 19 residues. Germline V gene data show CDR1 as SGHVS and CDR2 as FQNEAQ. Trimming removed 3 bases at V and 2 bases at J, with 23 bases between. CDR3 loop: CASSFGPTLRGGTYNEQFF. In DNA form, the CDR3 reads TGTGCCAGCAGCTTCGGGCCCACCCTTAGGGGGGGAACCTACAATGAGCAGTTCTTC.

This clonotype was detected a few times. The V gene is TRBV7-2, the J gene TRBJ1-1; D uncertain. Germline V gives CDR1 SGHTA, CDR2 FQGNSA. CDR3 length: 15 amino acids. Trimming shortened V by 2 bases and J by 1 base, and 11 bases separated the two germline ends. CDR3 nucleotide sequence: TGTGCCAGCAGCTTAATTGTGTGGGGGAACACTGAAGCTTTCTTT. Translated, it gives CASSLIVWGNTEAFF.

At least ten counts were recorded for this clonotype. The chain carries TRBV29-1 and TRBJ1-1, with D unresolved. Germline V gene data show CDR1 as SQVTM and CDR2 as ANQGSEA. The CDR3 consists of 13 residues. V was cut by 7 bases and J by 4 bases, with 16 bases left in between. In DNA, the CDR3 is TGCAGCGCCCGAACGGACCGAGGCACTGAAGCTTTCTTT. It translates to CSARTDRGTEAFF.

The chain is built from TRBV6-2 or TRBV6-3 and TRBJ1-1, with a weak D call TRBD1 (5 bases). CDR1 and CDR2 from the germline V gene are MNHEY and SVGEGT. The CDR3 spans 13 residues. The V end lost 0 bases, the J end lost 7 bases, and 9 bases lay between the germline ends. The CDR3 is CASSYSRGLEAFF. In nucleotides, the CDR3 is TGTGCCAGCAGTTACTCGCGGGGACTTGAAGCTTTCTTT.

Concerning this clonotype: A much larger clone differs by one base, so this may be a read error. The V gene is TRBV7-9, the J gene TRBJ1-3; D ambiguous. Trimming shortened V by 4 bases and J by 2 bases, and 15 bases separated the two germline ends. The CDR3 spans 16 residues. Germline CDR1 reads SEHNR; CDR2 reads FQNEAQ (reference sequence). CDR3 nucleotide sequence: TGTGCCAGCAGCTCTACAAGGGCCCTCCCTGGAAACACCATATATTTT. Residues: CASSSTRALPGNTIYF.

The sample holds many counts of this clonotype. The gene calls are TRBV6-5 and TRBJ2-7; 8 nucleotides match TRBD1. Looked up from germline, CDR1 is MNHEY and CDR2 is SVGAGI. V lost 4 bases, J lost 5 bases, and 13 bases stayed unmatched. This CDR3 spans 16 amino acids. CDR3 in amino acids: CASSSTDRVEVHEQYF. As DNA, the CDR3 is TGTGCCAGCAGTTCCACGGACAGGGTCGAGGTCCACGAGCAGTACTTC.

In this sample, this clonotype turned up many times. The CDR3 sequence: CASSGDRAYEQYF. CDR3 coding DNA: TGTGCCAGCAGCGGGGACAGGGCCTACGAGCAGTACTTC. This chain uses TRBV9 with TRBJ2-7; TRBD1 matches 9 bases. Germline assignment: CDR1 SGDLS and CDR2 YYNGEE. The CDR3 spans 13 residues. The V gene end was trimmed by 3 bases and the J gene end by 2 bases; junction bases not matched to a gene: 0. Supplemented by reference TRBV9 and TRBJ2-7, the full variable domain reads DSGVTQTPKHLITATGQRVTLRCSPRSGDLSVYWYQQSLDQGLQFLIQYYNGEERAKGNILERFSAQQFPDLHSELNLSSLELGDSALYFCASSGDRAYEQYFGPGTRLTVT.

Of note for this clonotype: A junction end diverges from the germline sequence, so it may reflect a read error. This chain joins TRBV27 and TRBJ2-1; 9 positions match TRBD2. This CDR3 comprises 15 residues. Germline V gene sequence: CDR1 MNHEY, CDR2 SMNVEV (reference sequence). In DNA, the CDR3 is TGTGCCAGCAGTTTAGCGGGACTAGCTTACAATGAGCAGCTCTTC. Translating gives CASSLAGLAYNEQLF.

The V and J genes are TRBV14 and TRBJ1-1; tentative D call: TRBD1 (5 bases). With 1 base removed from V and 4 bases from J, the gap between germline ends came to 19 bases. Germline loops: CDR1 SGHDN, CDR2 FVKESK. This CDR3 spans 17 amino acids. CDR3 amino acids: CASSQVPGRVFGTEAFF. DNA of the CDR3: TGTGCCAGCAGCCAAGTTCCGGGGCGCGTATTCGGCACTGAAGCTTTCTTT.

This clonotype has just a few counts. This chain links TRBV6-2 or TRBV6-3 with TRBJ2-1; the D gene is possibly TRBD1 (6 bases). Germline assignment: CDR1 MNHEY and CDR2 SVGEGT. The CDR3 sequence is 17 residues long. V was clipped by 9 bases and J by 0 bases, with 21 bases between them. Here the CDR3 reads CASRGTIWGPSYNEQFF. The CDR3 DNA reads as TGTGCCAGTAGGGGGACGATTTGGGGTCCCTCCTACAATGAGCAGTTCTTC.

This chain joins TRBV14 and TRBJ2-1; 7 positions match TRBD2. Losses at the gene ends were 4 bases for V and 1 base for J; bases not matched to a gene: 19. The germline gives CDR1 SGHDN, CDR2 FVKESK. The CDR3 spans 20 residues. The CDR3 region is CASSPGLGVVRPLSYNEQFF. The CDR3 region has the DNA TGTGCCAGCAGCCCCGGACTAGGTGTTGTTCGGCCCCTATCCTACAATGAGCAGTTCTTC.

This clonotype was seen only a few times. The V gene is TRBV2, the J gene TRBJ1-4; no clear D gene. Germline V gives CDR1 SNHLY, CDR2 FYNNEI. This CDR3 is 16 amino acids long. V gave up 2 bases and J gave up 3 bases, with 13 bases separating them. CDR3 in DNA: TGTGCCAGCAGTGAATTGAAGATCGGTTCTAATGAAAAACTGTTTTTT. Protein sequence: CASSELKIGSNEKLFF. Full variable domain (outside the CDR3, taken from reference TRBV2 and TRBJ1-4): EPEVTQTPSHQVTQMGQEVILRCVPISNHLYFYWYRQILGQKVEFLVSFYNNEISEKSEIFDDQFSVERPDGSNFTLKIRSTKLEDSAMYFCASSELKIGSNEKLFFGSGTQLSVL.

This clonotype has a count of ten or more. The chain links TRBV4-2 to TRBJ2-7; the match to TRBD1 covers 9 bases. Trimming removed 0 bases from V and 5 bases from J; junction bases left unmatched: 8. Per germline, CDR1 LGHNA and CDR2 YNFKEQ. The CDR3 covers 16 residues. DNA for the CDR3: TGTGCCAGCAGCCAAGATGGGACAGGGCCTGGTAACGAGCAGTACTTC. This gives the protein CASSQDGTGPGNEQYF.

This chain uses TRBV28 with TRBJ1-6; 9 positions match TRBD1. CDR3 size: 16 residues. CDR1 is MDHEN and CDR2 is SYDVKM in the germline V gene. V lost 3 bases, J lost 5 bases, and 5 bases stayed unmatched. CDR3 DNA: TGTGCCAGCAGTTTGGGGACAGGGAGGAATAATTCACCCCTCCACTTT. This sequence encodes CASSLGTGRNNSPLHF.

A remark on this clonotype: A much larger clone lies one base from this, so it may be a read error. The CDR3 coding sequence is TGCAGCGTTTCTGTTCTACCCGGGGAGCCGTTTTTT. It yields the protein CSVSVLPGEPFF. This sequence joins TRBV29-1 and TRBJ2-2; a weak D match, TRBD2 (5 bases). Germline assignment: CDR1 SQVTM and CDR2 ANQGSEA. CDR3 size: 12 residues.

This clonotype has a handful of counts. The V gene is TRBV4-3, the J gene TRBJ2-5, with D possibly TRBD2 on 6 matching bases. The CDR3 is 15 amino acids. In germline, CDR1 is LGHNA, CDR2 YSLEER. Trimming left V 0 bases short and J 5 bases short, with 13 bases between. The DNA of the CDR3 is TGCGCCAGCAGCCAAGATTCCCCTGGGGGGGAGACCCAGTACTTC. Translation gives CASSQDSPGGETQYF.

There are a few counts of this clonotype. The V call is TRBV10-3, the J call TRBJ2-7; no definite D call. Germline V lookup: CDR1 ENHRY, CDR2 SYGVKD. There are 14 residues in the CDR3. V was pared by 2 bases and J by 0 bases, with 8 bases between. Here the CDR3 DNA reads TGTGCCATCAGTGAGGTGCAGAGCTCCTACGAGCAGTACTTC. Translating gives CAISEVQSSYEQYF.